A single T cell receptor beta chain is shown here with its context. Its antigen is undetermined. This sample is part of a study of T cell responses to AZD1222 COVID-19 vaccine. Trimming cost V 6 bases and J 5 bases, with 7 bases left between them. CDR3 length equals 12 residues. Assay used: immunoSEQ multiplex PCR; TCRdb lists only in-frame clones, some missing. The data hold approximately 170,000 clones, with about 86% observed a single time. Regarding the study as a whole: White British donors predominated, females outnumbered males, and clonal diversity was possibly underestimated. Receipt of two AZD1222 doses was followed by a rise in Spike-specific TCR breadth and depth. At baseline, seropositivity was found in only a handful of AZD1222 recipients.

The TCR was taken from an adult who received the AZD1222 COVID-19 vaccine. The chain uses TRBV12-3 or TRBV12-4 and TRBJ1-4, with D hard to call. Here the sequenced sample was peripheral blood, taken 28 days after the second AZD1222 dose. The CDR3 DNA reads as TGTGCCAGCAGACGACTGAATGAAAAACTGTTTTTT. Translated: CASRRLNEKLFF.